What follows are 18 T cell receptor beta chains derived from one specimen sequenced in a study of T cell repertoires in aging, cancer and after chemotherapy. Multiplex touch-down PCR with TRB-A/B primers amplified rearranged V-D-J TRB sequences. A single record per CDR3 protein comes from TCRdb applying MiXCR to the multiplex PCR reads. The data contain 8,000 or so distinct CDR3 sequences, 32% of them seen just once; the ten biggest clones take up roughly 3.5%. Amplification of TCR beta used genomic DNA extracted from peripheral blood. Specimen: blood. The receptors stem from a human donor in good health.

The chain recombines TRBV7-2 with TRBJ2-7; D may match TRBD1 or TRBD2 (5 bases each). Germline loops: CDR1 SGHTA, CDR2 FQGNSA. This CDR3 region has 16 residues. V was trimmed by 2 bases and J by 0 bases, leaving 14 bases between them. The CDR3 DNA reads TGTGCCAGCAGCTTAAAAGAGGGGCTCTTCTCCTACGAGCAGTACTTC. Protein sequence: CASSLKEGLFSYEQYF.

The chain is built from TRBV24-1 and TRBJ2-3; the match to TRBD2 covers 9 bases. Germline assignment: CDR1 KGHDR and CDR2 SFDVKD. CDR3 size: 15 residues. V lost 12 bases to trimming and J lost 4 bases; unmatched junction nucleotides: 13. CDR3 in amino acids: CAAGRGGGAPDTQYF. CDR3 DNA sequence: TGTGCCGCCGGCCGAGGCGGGGGGGCTCCAGATACGCAGTATTTT.

The chain employs TRBV6-4 and TRBJ2-3; D unclear. Germline assignment: CDR1 MRHNA and CDR2 SNTAGT. The CDR3 extends over 13 amino acids. The ends were cut back, 2 bases at V and 0 bases at J, with 3 bases in the middle. The CDR3 sequence: CASSDGSTDTQYF. The CDR3 DNA is TGTGCCAGCAGTGACGGAAGCACAGATACGCAGTATTTT.

The CDR3 loop reads CASTSGQRNTEAFF. CDR3 coding DNA: TGTGCCAGTACCTCGGGCCAGAGGAACACTGAAGCTTTCTTT. V and J are TRBV19 and TRBJ1-1; D is uncertain. From germline, CDR1 is LNHDA and CDR2 SQIVND (reference sequence). The V gene lost 7 bases and the J gene lost 1 base, with 13 bases spanning the gap. This CDR3 region has 14 residues.

CDR3 nucleotides: TGTGCCACCAGTGATGCCCTCGGGGGGGCCTACAATGAGCAGTTCTTC. Protein sequence: CATSDALGGAYNEQFF. The chain combines TRBV24-1 with TRBJ2-1, with TRBD2 matching over 8 bases. Trimming removed 3 bases from V and 2 bases from J; junction bases left unmatched: 5. CDR1 KGHDR and CDR2 SFDVKD come from the germline V gene. The CDR3 is 16 residues long.

This clonotype occurred a few times. Its ends do not fully match the called genes, so a read error is possible. V usage is TRBV5-1 and J usage is TRBJ2-2, with D uncertain. The V gene's germline CDR1 is SGHRS and CDR2 YFSETQ. This CDR3 has 17 amino acids. The CDR3: CASSLKLGGRDTGELFF. The CDR3 DNA reads as TGTGCCAGCAGCCTAAAGTTGGGTGGTAGGGACACCGGGGAGCTGTTTTTT.

This clonotype was seen a few times. The V and J genes are TRBV18 and TRBJ2-3; 7 nucleotides match TRBD1. This CDR3 comprises 15 residues. Germline V CDR1 and CDR2: KGHSH, LQKENI. V was pared by 2 bases and J by 2 bases, with 4 bases of the junction left unmatched. The CDR3 reads CASSPTGVATDTQYF. CDR3 coding DNA: TGTGCCAGCTCACCAACAGGGGTGGCCACAGATACGCAGTATTTT.

This clonotype has a handful of counts. The chain has TRBV6-2 or TRBV6-3 and TRBJ1-5; D unresolved. V lost 2 bases and J lost 0, with 8 bases in between. Germline loops: CDR1 MNHEY, CDR2 SVGEGT. The CDR3 contains 15 residues. The DNA of the CDR3 is TGTGCCAGCAGTTACGTAAGGGCTAGCAATCAGCCCCAGCATTTT. Protein: CASSYVRASNQPQHF.

By its share, this clonotype is medium-sized. V usage is TRBV30 and J usage is TRBJ1-6; perhaps TRBD1 as D (6 bases). Germline V CDR1 and CDR2: GTSNPN, SVGIG (reference sequence). V was trimmed by 3 bases and J by 9 bases, leaving 12 bases between them. This CDR3 contains 13 residues. As DNA, the CDR3 is TGTGCCTGGAGCCAGGGGTTAGGTTCACCCCTCCACTTT. This gives the protein CAWSQGLGSPLHF.

The V and J genes are TRBV18 and TRBJ1-1, with no clear D. This CDR3 region has 13 residues. Germline CDR1 and CDR2: KGHSH and LQKENI. Trimming removed 3 bases at V and 3 bases at J, with 8 bases between. The CDR3: CASSPARDTEAFF. The CDR3 bases are TGTGCCAGCTCACCCGCGAGGGACACTGAAGCTTTCTTT.

The V and J genes are TRBV18 and TRBJ1-6, with 8 bases fitting TRBD1. Germline V gene lookup returns CDR1 KGHSH and CDR2 LQKENI. V was clipped by 3 bases and J by 5 bases; unmatched bases: 6. The CDR3 spans 16 residues. CDR3 in amino acids: CASSPRQGPNNSPLHF. The DNA of the CDR3 is TGTGCCAGCTCACCCCGACAGGGGCCTAATAATTCACCCCTCCACTTT.

There are a few counts of this clonotype. The CDR3 protein is CAISAVPGLARGFTGELFF. The CDR3 DNA reads TGTGCCATCAGTGCTGTCCCGGGACTAGCTCGGGGATTCACCGGGGAGCTGTTTTTT. The chain combines TRBV10-3 with TRBJ2-2, with TRBD2 identical over 9 bases. Trimming removed 4 bases from V and 4 bases from J; junction bases left unmatched: 16. The CDR3 has 19 residues. Germline-derived CDR1 and CDR2 are ENHRY and SYGVKD.

This clonotype showed up just a few times. The chain employs TRBV6-2 or TRBV6-3 and TRBJ2-3, with TRBD2 matching over 11 bases. Trimming took 4 bases from V and 6 from J; bases not matched to a gene: 12. The germline gives CDR1 MNHEY, CDR2 SVGEGT. The CDR3 has 17 residues. The CDR3 region is CASSSITSSGGHDTQYF. The DNA of the CDR3 is TGTGCCAGCAGTTCTATAACCTCTAGCGGGGGGCACGATACGCAGTATTTT.

By sample share, this clonotype is medium-sized (0.01 to 0.1%). The V and J genes are TRBV29-1 and TRBJ1-5; D remains unclear. Per the germline V gene, CDR1 is SQVTM and CDR2 is ANQGSEA. This CDR3 is 14 amino acids long. Trimming took 4 bases from V and 3 from J, leaving 13 bases between them. CDR3 sequence reads: CSVGRAGSNQPQHF. Written as DNA, the CDR3 is TGCAGCGTTGGTCGAGCGGGTTCCAATCAGCCCCAGCATTTT. The full variable domain, in which reference TRBV29-1 and TRBJ1-5 provide the parts outside the CDR3, is SAVISQKPSRDICQRGTSLTIQCQVDSQVTMMFWYRQQPGQSLTLIATANQGSEATYESGFVIDKFPISRPNLTFSTLTVSNMSPEDSSIYLCSVGRAGSNQPQHFGDGTRLSIL.

The rearrangement joins TRBV7-2 to TRBJ1-5, with D unresolved. The CDR3 runs 13 residues. Trimming stripped 3 bases from V and 3 bases from J, with 6 bases between. The germline V gene has CDR1 SGHTA and CDR2 FQGNSA. For the CDR3, the DNA is TGTGCCAGCAGCTTGTGGGACAATCAGCCCCAGCATTTT. Translating it yields CASSLWDNQPQHF.

There are a few counts of this clonotype. The chain recombines TRBV12-3 or TRBV12-4 with TRBJ1-1; the D is unclear. The CDR3 consists of 15 residues. V lost 0 bases and J 0 bases, leaving 8 bases between the germline ends. The chain's CDR3 is CASSLAPRMNTEAFF. CDR3 DNA sequence: TGTGCCAGCAGTTTAGCGCCACGGATGAACACTGAAGCTTTCTTT.

This clonotype was observed a few times. V usage is TRBV6-5 and J usage is TRBJ2-7; D call uncertain. The CDR3 totals 14 residues. Germline V CDR1 and CDR2: MNHEY, SVGAGI. The V and J ends lost 6 bases and 3 bases respectively, with 15 bases between them. The CDR3 nucleotides are TGTGCCAGCAGCCAGGCTGCCAGTCGCTACGAGCAGTACTTC. Its protein product is CASSQAASRYEQYF.

The chain links TRBV27 to TRBJ1-1; no definite D call. Germline V lookup: CDR1 MNHEY, CDR2 SMNVEV (reference sequence). The CDR3 runs to 14 residues. V was trimmed by 3 bases and J by 0 bases, leaving 8 bases between them. CDR3: CASSFLGLNTEAFF. For the CDR3, the DNA is TGTGCCAGCAGTTTCCTCGGATTGAACACTGAAGCTTTCTTT.